This TCR beta chain was recorded in a study of cytomegalovirus exposure and HLA in healthy donors (dated 2017 in TCRdb). In the study overall: According to an earlier analysis of 587 of the donors, roughly 180 million T cells yielded over 100 million unique TCR beta sequences and approximately 300 Gb of sequence data. Donor age, sex, ethnicity and CMV serostatus were compiled alongside the repertoire data. Both class I and class II loci were covered by HLA typing, at four-digit resolution. The study combined high-throughput TCR immunosequencing, statistical association of individual TCRs with disease status, and machine learning to predict cytomegalovirus infection status. The study was designed to test whether signatures of past pathogen exposure could be identified by cataloging public T cell receptors. In addition to the first cohort of around 670 subjects, a separate validation cohort of approximately 130 different subjects was used. The number of typed donors differed by locus: 629-630 for A, B, C, DRB1 and DQB1; approximately 520 for DQA1; around 610 for DPA1; and about 450 for DPB1. Every repertoire in the discovery cohort had been generated on one and the same sequencing platform. To decide whether each TCR beta V gene segment behaved as functional or pseudogenic, an earlier analysis of 587 of the donors relied on high-throughput TCR beta sequencing. Among around 400 genotyped donors of the cohort, an average of around 250,000 unique TCR beta nucleotide sequences was sequenced per donor, of which about 18% were non-productive. The study profiled the T cell repertoires of 500 to 800 subjects by immunosequencing and related them to cytomegalovirus serostatus. The genetic ancestry cluster associated with self-reported Caucasian donors included around four fifths of the approximately 410 genotyped donors. A later genetic analysis took genome-wide SNP genotypes for about 55% of the roughly 700 donors and used that subset as a discovery cohort. Rather than drawing on any new phenotypic data, the later analysis identified candidate immune exposures from TCR beta sequences and the way those sequences occurred across donors. Because of strong linkage in the cohort, five DR-DQ haplotypes were treated as single units for association and clustering. Roughly 290 gigabases of sequencing data and roughly 81 million unique TCR sequences made up an early release that covered over 550 HLA-typed donors. A later analysis re-analyzed previously published TCR beta repertoires from about 730 donors and added high-resolution HLA genotyping to study TCR occurrence patterns.

Overall study results and their limits: It was suggested by the authors that the approach could potentially be generalized to other disease states and immunological phenotypes. A further reported finding was that TCR beta sequences accurately predicted the HLA-A and HLA-B alleles for most subjects in the first cohort. The only immune exposure information available for the cohort was CMV serostatus. The study gave a list of some 150 TCR beta chains associated with cytomegalovirus. An earlier analysis of 587 of the donors showed that most TCR beta V segments appeared in productive rearrangements either about 90% or about 30% of the time, which broadly matched IMGT annotations. Three of the identified cytomegalovirus-associated TCR beta chains were confirmed in vitro to be specific for cytomegalovirus antigens. In a later analysis, over 15,000 TCR beta sequences were associated with specific HLA alleles at a false discovery rate of 0.05. A cluster of highly shared sequence variants was judged likely to be a technical artifact of the sequencing pipeline. In a later genetic analysis, fewer N-insertions in productive TCRs were reported among donors in an Asian-associated ancestry cluster than the approximately 670-donor mean. Most TCR sequences were observed very rarely across donors, whereas some public TCRs were present in many individuals. Some IMGT-functional V segments, including TRBV6-2 and TRBV6-3, could not be told apart with the 87-base-pair reads, so those segments were excluded. A later genetic analysis associated a missense DCLRE1C variant with V-gene and J-gene trimming of TCR beta chains, and an independent cohort replicated the association. Correlated functional status among segregating V segments might reflect linkage disequilibrium, but an unknown experimental factor could not be ruled out. A later analysis found that most CMV-associated TCR beta chains appeared HLA-restricted, with HLA associations seemingly driven largely by CMV exposure. Compared with equally common non-associated chains, HLA-associated TCR beta chains in a later analysis were more clonally expanded and had lower generation probabilities. When HLA alleles, especially DR and DQ, strongly co-occurred, TCR associations were difficult to assign to individual alleles. A later analysis found that TCR association rates varied across HLA loci, with DRB1 alleles showing the most associated TCRs and HLA-C alleles the fewest. The classifier was reported to diagnose cytomegalovirus status with high specificity and sensitivity in both the original cohort and the validation cohort. The cohort was sequenced for TCR beta chains only, and without alpha or paired-chain data the features that could be detected were limited. Roughly uniform sequencing depth across donors was assumed in presence/absence analyses, although this assumption may not hold. Because some donors lacked HLA typing at each locus, the association tests relied only on the typed subset. The earlier analysis of approximately 540 of the donors excluded 15 to 20 rarely observed V segments, including chromosome 9 orphons, because counts were too low. In a later analysis, several top co-occurrence clusters were reported to appear linked to parvovirus B19, influenza, CMV and Epstein-Barr virus.

Germline trimming amounts to 9 bases on V and 0 bases on J, with 8 as the count of junction bases outside the gene matches. CDR3 length: 14 amino acids, cysteine to phenylalanine. The kept DNA is CDR3 alone, 42 bases in frame from the first base. CDR1 MNHEY and CDR2 SMNVEV were looked up in the germline V gene (reference sequence). The library relied on the immunoSEQ multiplex PCR assay. For the multiplex PCR, a mixture combining 60 forward primers for TCR Vbeta segments and 13 reverse primers for TCR Jbeta segments was used. The CDR3 region of rearranged TCR beta genes was amplified from genomic DNA with a multiplex PCR assay. The Illumina HiSeq System was used to sequence the amplified TCR beta libraries as 87-base-pair reads. The study's own analysis went as follows. A later analysis counted approximately 74 million unique TCR beta chains across the 666 repertoires, and 9 million to 14 million of these chains were shared by at least two donors. To remove PCR and sequencing errors, raw reads were error-corrected and collapsed into unique sequences using a nearest-neighbor algorithm that merged closely related sequences. V, D and J gene segments were assigned by aligning CDR3 sequences to IMGT reference sequences. For a sequence to be retained, a match of at least six nucleotides was required to both a V gene segment and a J gene segment. Rearrangements were classified as productive when the CDR3 lacked stop codons and remained in frame with V and J, and all other rearrangements were classified as non-productive. CDR3 was defined according to IMGT convention as the region running from the second conserved V-encoded cysteine to the conserved J-encoded phenylalanine. In an earlier analysis of 587 of the donors, sequences lacking an unambiguous match to a single V gene segment were excluded. An earlier analysis of several hundred of the donors called V segments functional above 56.7% productive rearrangements and segregating when the between-donor standard deviation exceeded 5%. To diagnose cytomegalovirus status from the catalog of TCR beta chain sequences, a statistical classification framework was built. In a later analysis, TCR nucleotide sequences were compared against IMGT/GENE-DB human TR gene sequences so that V and J genes could be assigned. A later analysis assigned CDR3 sequences and most-parsimonious VDJ recombination scenarios with the TCRdist pipeline. A later analysis defined each TCR beta chain by its CDR3 amino acid sequence plus V-gene family, and excluded reads lacking a unique V-gene family. In a later analysis, 550 to 650 highly shared, low-generation-probability nucleotide sequences were removed to address suspected cross-contamination and a sequencing artifact. In a later analysis, a clonal expansion index for each public chain was calculated from normalized within-repertoire ranks of inferred template counts. Generation probabilities in a later analysis came from a VDJ recombination model fitted to out-of-frame rearrangements, and those results were checked against IGoR. In a later analysis, hypergeometric tests were used to score TCR-TCR, TCR-HLA and TCR-CMV co-occurrence, with a repertoire-size bias correction applied to TCR pairs. In a later analysis, false discovery rates were estimated by permuting HLA or CMV assignments 20 times. In a later analysis, co-occurring TCRs were grouped with DBSCAN, and TCRdist sequence similarity was added when clustering was performed within HLA-allele-positive subsets. For co-occurrence clustering, repertoires with fewer than 30,000 or more than 120,000 public chains were excluded, along with 5 or 6 repertoires with anomalous nucleotide sharing. Imported from immuneACCESS, the table was reduced by TCRdb to in-frame sequences with V and J called. These copies leave out some clones; in studies compared against another copy, an unresolved V gene accounts for under half, and the cause of the remainder is not known. D and trimming were read from the DNA, whereas the V and J calls and clone size are those reported in that table. This sample holds 85,000 to 120,000 clones; 70% to 75% were observed only once. The ten largest clones capture 2.8% of the sample.

About this clone: The specificity of this receptor is unknown. Within one base of it there is no much larger clone, and no base qualities were kept.

The cohort consisted of some 670 healthy bone marrow donors. At the time of sampling, every cohort member was nominally healthy, though immune exposures that went unrecorded were likely present. The donor tested CMV seronegative and was one of the 352 seronegative cohort members. Every donor gave a peripheral blood sample, and the peripheral blood mononuclear cells from that sample were used for TCR beta sequencing. Genomic DNA was extracted from the blood cell samples with the Qiagen DNeasy Blood Extraction Kit. The source of this sequence is a female donor in good health and CMV-seronegative. Sample: PBMCs. The sequence links TRBV27 to TRBJ2-7, with 7 bases in between that match TRBD2. In nucleotides, the sequence is TGTGCCAGTAGGTGGGGCGGGGGCTCCTACGAGCAGTACTTC. Translation gives CASRWGGGSYEQYF.